These 7 T cell receptor beta chains originate from one sample sequenced in a study of T-cell reconstitution after alpha-beta-depleted transplantation in children (dated by TCRdb to about 2016). According to the study, the label for this sample's treatment or condition signals: allogeneic hematopoietic cell transplantation with graft depleted of TCRalphabeta T cells and CD19 B cells. Library construction relied on PCR. The sample was run on an Illumina HiSeq 2500. Molecular barcoding was employed in the preparation of TCR libraries, with unique molecular identifiers being used to normalize TCRbeta repertoire quantification. TCRdb reran the public reads through fastp at Q25 and MiXCR, keeping productive beta chains. One record per CDR3 amino acid sequence lists the most common genes and DNA. The sample has fewer than 700,000 distinct CDR3 sequences on record, 10% to 15% of them singletons. The ten biggest clones cover approximately 2% of the sample.

Sequencing used PBMCs, mostly from graft donor cells, obtained 360 days after TCRalphabeta/CD19-depleted stem cell transplant. The source of these receptors is a male patient younger than 18 who had a stem cell transplant for acute myeloid leukemia, so the T cells may come from the graft donor.

This clonotype has ten or more counts. This CDR3 reads CASSQPHLRGGRVQYF. In DNA, the CDR3 is TGCGCCAGCAGCCAACCACACTTGCGTGGGGGGCGAGTTCAGTACTTC. The chain couples TRBV4-1 to TRBJ2-4; D tentatively fits TRBD1 or TRBD2 (6 bases each). The CDR3 sequence is 16 residues long. Trimming cost V 2 bases and J 11 bases, with 22 bases left between them. Germline V CDR1 and CDR2: MGHRA, YSYEKL.

This chain uses TRBV5-8 with TRBJ1-2; D gene unclear. Germline V gives CDR1 SGHTS, CDR2 YDEGEE. The CDR3 is made up of 12 amino acids. Deletions cut 0 bases from V and 6 bases from J, with 6 bases between. The CDR3 sequence is CASSLAPDGYTF. The CDR3, as DNA: TGTGCCAGCAGCTTGGCCCCCGATGGCTACACCTTC.

A word on this clonotype: Since no conserved phenylalanine or tryptophan closes the CDR3, a read error is the likely cause. The chain joins TRBV20-1 to TRBJ2-7; 8 bases fit TRBD2. CDR3 size: 13 residues. V trimming: 6 bases; J trimming: 7 bases; junction bases outside the gene matches: 11. Germline CDR1 reads DFQATT; CDR2 reads SNEGSKA (reference sequence). The DNA for the CDR3 is TGCAGTGCGGGGGGAGCGGGAGACGGGGAGCAGTACTTG. Its translation is CSAGGAGDGEQYL.

This clonotype has ten or more counts. V gene TRBV7-2 combines with J gene TRBJ2-7, with 8 nucleotides matching TRBD2. The V gene end was trimmed by 6 bases and the J gene end by 4 bases; junction bases not matched to a gene: 14. This CDR3 region has 16 residues. Germline assignment: CDR1 SGHTA and CDR2 FQGNSA. This chain's CDR3 is CASSHELASGWYEQYF. CDR3 coding DNA: TGTGCCAGCAGTCATGAGTTGGCTAGCGGGTGGTACGAGCAGTACTTC.

The rearrangement uses TRBV28 and TRBJ2-5; 9 bases are a match to TRBD1. The length of the CDR3 is 13 residues. V lost 6 bases and J lost 10; bases outside the gene matches: 9. Germline V gives CDR1 MDHEN, CDR2 SYDVKM. The CDR3 is CASSDRGDILQYF. The CDR3 DNA reads TGTGCCAGCAGCGACAGGGGGGACATTCTCCAGTACTTC.

At least ten counts were recorded for this clonotype. The rearrangement uses TRBV9 and TRBJ2-7; 7 bases align to TRBD2. There are 15 residues in the CDR3. The ends lost 0 bases at V and 6 bases at J; junction bases unmatched: 9. Germline CDR1 reads SGDLS; CDR2 reads YYNGEE. CDR3 amino acids: CASSVGTGGGSEQYF. The DNA of the CDR3 is TGTGCCAGCAGCGTAGGAACGGGAGGCGGATCCGAGCAGTACTTC.

The chain joins TRBV7-9 to TRBJ2-5; a possible D gene is TRBD1 (6 bases). This CDR3 has 15 residues. V lost 6 bases to trimming and J lost 2 bases, with 16 bases between them. Germline-derived CDR1 and CDR2 are SEHNR and FQNEAQ (reference sequence). The chain's CDR3 is CASSLVVGAQETQYF. The CDR3 nucleotides are TGTGCCAGCAGTCTGGTGGTGGGGGCGCAAGAGACCCAGTACTTC.